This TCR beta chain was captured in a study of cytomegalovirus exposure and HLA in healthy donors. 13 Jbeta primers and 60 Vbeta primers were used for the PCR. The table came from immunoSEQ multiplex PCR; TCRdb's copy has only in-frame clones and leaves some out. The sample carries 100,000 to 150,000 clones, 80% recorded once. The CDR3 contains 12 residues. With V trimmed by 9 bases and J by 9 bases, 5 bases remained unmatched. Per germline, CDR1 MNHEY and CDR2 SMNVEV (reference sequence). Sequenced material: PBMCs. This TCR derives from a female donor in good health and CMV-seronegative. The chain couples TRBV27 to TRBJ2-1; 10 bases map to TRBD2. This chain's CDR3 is CASKREGREQFF. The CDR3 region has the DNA TGTGCCAGTAAGCGGGAGGGCCGTGAGCAGTTCTTC.